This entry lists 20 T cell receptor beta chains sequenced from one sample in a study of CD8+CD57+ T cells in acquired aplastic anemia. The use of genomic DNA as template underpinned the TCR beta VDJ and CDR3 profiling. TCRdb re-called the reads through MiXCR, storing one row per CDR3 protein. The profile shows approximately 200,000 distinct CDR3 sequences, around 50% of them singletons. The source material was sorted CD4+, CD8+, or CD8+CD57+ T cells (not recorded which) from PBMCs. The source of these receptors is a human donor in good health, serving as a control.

The CDR3 DNA sequence: TGTGCCAGCAGCTTAATGGTGGGGCTTAACTATGGCTACACCTTC. Encoded protein: CASSLMVGLNYGYTF. V and J are TRBV7-2 and TRBJ1-2, with a tentative D call TRBD1 (5 bases). The CDR3 totals 15 residues. CDR1 SGHTA and CDR2 FQGNSA come from the germline V gene. The V end was cut by 2 bases, the J end by 1 base, with 11 bases between.

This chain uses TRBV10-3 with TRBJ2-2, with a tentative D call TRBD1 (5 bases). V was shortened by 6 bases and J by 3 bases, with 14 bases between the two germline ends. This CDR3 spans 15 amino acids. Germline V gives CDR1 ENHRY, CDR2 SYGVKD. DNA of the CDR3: TGTGCCATCAGGGCTTTAGACAGAGACACCGGGGAGCTGTTTTTT. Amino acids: CAIRALDRDTGELFF.

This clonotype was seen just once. The CDR3: CSAYDRNYGYTF. CDR3 in DNA: TGCAGTGCCTACGACAGAAACTATGGCTACACCTTC. The chain carries TRBV20-1 and TRBJ1-2, with D possibly being TRBD1 (5 bases). The CDR3 sequence is 12 residues long. With 6 bases removed from V and 2 bases from J, the gap between germline ends came to 10 bases. From germline, CDR1 is DFQATT and CDR2 SNEGSKA (reference sequence).

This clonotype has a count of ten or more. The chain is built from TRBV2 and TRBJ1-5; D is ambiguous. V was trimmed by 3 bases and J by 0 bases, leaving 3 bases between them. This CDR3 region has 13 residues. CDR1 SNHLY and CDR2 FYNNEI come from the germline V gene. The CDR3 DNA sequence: TGTGCCAGCAGTGACTTTAGCAATCAGCCCCAGCATTTT. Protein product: CASSDFSNQPQHF.

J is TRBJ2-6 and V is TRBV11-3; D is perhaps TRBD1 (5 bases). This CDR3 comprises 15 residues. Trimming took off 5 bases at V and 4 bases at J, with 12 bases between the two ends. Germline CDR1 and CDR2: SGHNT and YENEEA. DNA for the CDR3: TGTGCCAGCAGCCCAGACAGTACCGGGGCCAACGTCCTGACTTTC. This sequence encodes CASSPDSTGANVLTF.

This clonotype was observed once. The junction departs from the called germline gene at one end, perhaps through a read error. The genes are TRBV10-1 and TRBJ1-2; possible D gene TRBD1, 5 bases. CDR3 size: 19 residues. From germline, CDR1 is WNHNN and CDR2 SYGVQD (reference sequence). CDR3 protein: CASGEGQGRRVRDNYGYTF. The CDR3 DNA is TGCGCCAGCGGTGAGGGGCAGGGAAGAAGGGTAAGAGATAACTATGGCTACACCTTC.

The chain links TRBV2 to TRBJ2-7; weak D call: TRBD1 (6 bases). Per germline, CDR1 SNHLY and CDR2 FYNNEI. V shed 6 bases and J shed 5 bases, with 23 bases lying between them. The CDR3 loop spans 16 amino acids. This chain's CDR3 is CASRRGGTGPGDEQYF. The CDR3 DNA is TGTGCCAGCAGAAGAGGGGGAACGGGCCCCGGGGACGAGCAGTACTTC.

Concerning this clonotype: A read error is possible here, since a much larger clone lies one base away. The CDR3 sequence is CAGSLISRDTQYF. The CDR3 coding sequence is TGTGCCGGCAGCTTAATTTCCAGAGATACGCAGTATTTT. This chain uses TRBV7-6 with TRBJ2-3; D call uncertain. Germline V gene sequence: CDR1 SGHVS, CDR2 FNYEAQ. The CDR3 spans 13 residues.

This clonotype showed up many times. This CDR3 is CASSVDDRGFYEQYF. In nucleotides, the CDR3 is TGTGCCAGCAGCGTAGACGACCGGGGGTTCTACGAGCAGTACTTC. The chain uses TRBV9 and TRBJ2-7; possible D gene TRBD2, 6 bases. With 0 bases removed from V and 3 bases from J, the gap between germline ends came to 13 bases. Per germline, CDR1 SGDLS and CDR2 YYNGEE. The CDR3 spans 15 residues.

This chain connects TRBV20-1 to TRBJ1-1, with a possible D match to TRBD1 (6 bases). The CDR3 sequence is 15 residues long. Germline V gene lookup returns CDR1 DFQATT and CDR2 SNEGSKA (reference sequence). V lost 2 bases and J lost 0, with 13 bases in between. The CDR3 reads CSARPLQGVNTEAFF. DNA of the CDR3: TGCAGTGCTAGACCATTACAGGGCGTGAACACTGAAGCTTTCTTT.

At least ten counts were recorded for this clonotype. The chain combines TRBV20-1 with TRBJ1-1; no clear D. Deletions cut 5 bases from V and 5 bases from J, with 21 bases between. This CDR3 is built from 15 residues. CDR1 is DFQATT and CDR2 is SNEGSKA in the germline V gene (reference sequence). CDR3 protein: CSASYYLTVATEAFF. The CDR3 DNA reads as TGCAGTGCTTCATATTACCTGACTGTCGCAACTGAAGCTTTCTTT.

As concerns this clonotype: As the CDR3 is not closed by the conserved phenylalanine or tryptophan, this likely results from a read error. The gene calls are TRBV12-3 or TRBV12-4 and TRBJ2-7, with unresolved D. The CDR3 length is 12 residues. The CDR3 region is CASSLLSYEQYS. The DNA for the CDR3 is TGTGCCAGCAGTTTATTGTCCTATGAGCAGTACTCC.

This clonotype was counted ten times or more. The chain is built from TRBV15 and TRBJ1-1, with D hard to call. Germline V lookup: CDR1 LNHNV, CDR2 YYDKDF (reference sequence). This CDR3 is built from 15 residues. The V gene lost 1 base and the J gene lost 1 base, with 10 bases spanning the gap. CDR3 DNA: TGTGCCACCAGCAGAGCGGGAAACCCGAACACTGAAGCTTTCTTT. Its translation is CATSRAGNPNTEAFF.

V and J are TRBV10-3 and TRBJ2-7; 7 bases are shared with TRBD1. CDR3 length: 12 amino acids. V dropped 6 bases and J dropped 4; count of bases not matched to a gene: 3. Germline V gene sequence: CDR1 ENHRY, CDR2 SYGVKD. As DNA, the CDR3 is TGTGCCATCAGCCGGACAGGTTACGAGCAGTACGTC. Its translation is CAISRTGYEQYV.

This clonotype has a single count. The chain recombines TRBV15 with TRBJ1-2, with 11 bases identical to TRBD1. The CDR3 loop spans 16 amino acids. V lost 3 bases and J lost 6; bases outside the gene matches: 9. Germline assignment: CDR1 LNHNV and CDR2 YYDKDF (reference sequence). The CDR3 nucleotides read TGTGCCACCAGCAGTCCCGGGACAGGGGGTGAGCATGGCTACACCTTC. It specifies CATSSPGTGGEHGYTF.

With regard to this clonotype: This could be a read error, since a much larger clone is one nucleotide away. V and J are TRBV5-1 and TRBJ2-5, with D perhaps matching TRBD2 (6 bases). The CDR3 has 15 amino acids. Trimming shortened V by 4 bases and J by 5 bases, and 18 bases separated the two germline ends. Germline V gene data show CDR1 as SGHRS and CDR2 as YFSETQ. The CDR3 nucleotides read TGCGCCAGCAGCCGGAGGGTAGGGGATTTTGAGACCCAGTACTTC. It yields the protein CASSRRVGDFETQYF.

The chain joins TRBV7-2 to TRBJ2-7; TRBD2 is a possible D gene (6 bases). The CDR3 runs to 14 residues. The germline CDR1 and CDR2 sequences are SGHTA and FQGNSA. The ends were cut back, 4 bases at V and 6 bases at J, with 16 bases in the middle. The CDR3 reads CASSWGGRDPEQYF. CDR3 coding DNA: TGTGCCAGCAGCTGGGGAGGTAGAGACCCCGAGCAGTACTTC. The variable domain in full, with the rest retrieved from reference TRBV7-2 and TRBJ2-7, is GAGVSQSPSNKVTEKGKDVELRCDPISGHTALYWYRQSLGQGLEFLIYFQGNSAPDKSGLPSDRFSAERTGGSVSTLTIQRTQQEDSAVYLCASSWGGRDPEQYFGPGTRLTVT.

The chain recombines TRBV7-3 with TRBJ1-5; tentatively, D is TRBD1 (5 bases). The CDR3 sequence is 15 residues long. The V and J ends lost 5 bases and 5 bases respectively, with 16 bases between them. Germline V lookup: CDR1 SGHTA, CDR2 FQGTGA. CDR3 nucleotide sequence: TGTGCCAGCAGCCAAGATACGAGGGACCATCAGCCCCAGCATTTT. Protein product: CASSQDTRDHQPQHF.

CDR3 sequence: CASSAKQETQYF. CDR3 coding DNA: TGTGCCAGTAGTGCCAAACAAGAGACCCAGTACTTC. The chain joins TRBV19 to TRBJ2-5; D is unresolved. The CDR3 has 12 amino acids. Trimming cost V 5 bases and J 2 bases, with 6 bases left between them. Per germline, CDR1 LNHDA and CDR2 SQIVND (reference sequence).

The CDR3 DNA follows: TGTGCCAGCAGTGAAGCTCCCCCCGGGGTTACGCAGTATTTT. Its translation is CASSEAPPGVTQYF. The chain combines TRBV9 with TRBJ2-3; possibly TRBD2 for D (5 bases). Germline CDR1 reads SGDLS; CDR2 reads YYNGEE. V lost 5 bases and J lost 8, with 18 bases in between. This CDR3 is 14 amino acids long.